These 22 T cell receptor beta chains came from one sample sequenced in a study of Ad26.COV2.S vaccination and SARS-CoV-2 variants. Regarding treatment: 15 to 20 received Ad26.COV2.S at low or high dose, single or two shots; 5 received placebo; per-sample allocation not given. On day 63 after the first injection, vaccine and placebo recipients gave samples. This table comes from immunoSEQ multiplex PCR, and its TCRdb copy is limited to in-frame clones, with some not included. Of approximately 240,000 clones in the sample, 85% to 90% were seen once. The sample here was peripheral blood, taken in a trial of Ad26.COV2.S vaccine versus placebo. Receptors were obtained from a person aged 18-65 years who received the Ad26.COV2.S COVID-19 vaccine or a placebo.

J is TRBJ2-3 and V is TRBV18; D may be TRBD2 (5 bases). The CDR3 runs 16 residues. Trimming removed 4 bases from V and 0 bases from J, with 14 bases in between. The germline CDR1 and CDR2 sequences are KGHSH and LQKENI. For the CDR3, the DNA is TGTGCCAGCTCACTTACCTCCCGGACTAGCACAGATACGCAGTATTTT. This gives the protein CASSLTSRTSTDTQYF.

The chain couples TRBV19 to TRBJ2-7, with 9 bases aligning to TRBD1. The CDR3 extends over 14 amino acids. V shed 2 bases and J 7 bases; nucleotides not matched to a gene: 6. Per germline, CDR1 LNHDA and CDR2 SQIVND (reference sequence). The DNA of the CDR3 is TGTGCCAGTAGTATAAGGGGACAGGGAGTGGAGCAGTACTTC. Amino acid sequence: CASSIRGQGVEQYF.

Notes on this clone: One end of the junction does not line up with germline, which may come from a read error. The rearrangement uses TRBV14 and TRBJ2-3; D may be TRBD2 (6 bases). Germline V lookup: CDR1 SGHDN, CDR2 FVKESK. The length of the CDR3 is 15 residues. CDR3 coding DNA: TGTGCCAGCAGCCAAGCGGGACTGATCACAGAAACGCAGTATTTT. Amino acid sequence: CASSQAGLITETQYF.

The chain couples TRBV10-3 to TRBJ1-1; D unresolved. The CDR3 loop spans 12 amino acids. Germline-derived CDR1 and CDR2 are ENHRY and SYGVKD. Trimming stripped 10 bases from V and 1 base from J, with 10 bases between. CDR3 DNA: TGTGCCACGCAACCAGGGAACACTGAAGCTTTCTTT. Its protein is CATQPGNTEAFF.

CDR3 bases: TGTGCCTGGACCTCCCCCGTCTTCGGAGGCTACACCTTC. The encoded protein is CAWTSPVFGGYTF. The chain combines TRBV30 with TRBJ1-2, with D unresolved. In germline, CDR1 is GTSNPN, CDR2 SVGIG (reference sequence). Deletions cut 4 bases from V and 8 bases from J, with 17 bases between. This CDR3 contains 13 residues.

This chain links TRBV27 with TRBJ2-1; 9 nucleotides line up with TRBD2. In germline, CDR1 is MNHEY, CDR2 SMNVEV (reference sequence). This CDR3 has 14 amino acids. V trimming: 3 bases; J trimming: 7 bases; junction bases outside the gene matches: 4. The DNA for the CDR3 is TGTGCCAGCAGTTTGCGGGGGGGCCGGAATGAGCAGTTCTTC. It specifies CASSLRGGRNEQFF.

V usage is TRBV5-4 and J usage is TRBJ2-3; 8 bases align to TRBD2. The CDR3 is made up of 15 amino acids. Germline CDR1 SGHNT, CDR2 YYREEE (reference sequence). V dropped 4 bases and J dropped 4; count of bases not matched to a gene: 8. The CDR3 loop is CASSLQRGRADTQYF. CDR3 DNA sequence: TGTGCCAGCAGCCTCCAGCGGGGGAGAGCAGATACGCAGTATTTT.

Written as DNA, the CDR3 is TGTGCCAGTAGTCCCTGCGGACAGGGTTTGGGGGAGCTGTTTTTT. Its protein is CASSPCGQGLGELFF. The chain is built from TRBV19 and TRBJ2-2, with 8 bases fitting TRBD1. The CDR3 covers 15 residues. V was clipped by 5 bases and J by 8 bases; unmatched bases: 10. Germline V gene data show CDR1 as LNHDA and CDR2 as SQIVND (reference sequence). Based on the CDR3 plus reference TRBV19 and TRBJ2-2, the full variable domain is DGGITQSPKYLFRKEGQNVTLSCEQNLNHDAMYWYRQDPGQGLRLIYYSQIVNDFQKGDIAEGYSVSREKKESFPLTVTSAQKNPTAFYLCASSPCGQGLGELFFGEGSRLTVL.

This rearrangement joins TRBV7-8 to TRBJ2-3, with 7 bases matching TRBD2. Trimming cost V 5 bases and J 0 bases; bases outside gene matches: 5. This CDR3 is built from 15 residues. Germline V gene data show CDR1 as SGHVS and CDR2 as FQNEAQ. CDR3 sequence: CASSRAGPSTDTQYF. In nucleotides, the CDR3 is TGTGCCAGCAGCCGAGCGGGACCAAGCACAGATACGCAGTATTTT.

In its sample, this clone was seen once. The gene calls are TRBV2 and TRBJ1-4, with D perhaps TRBD1 (5 bases). V lost 5 bases to trimming and J lost 8 bases, with 18 bases between them. The CDR3 extends over 15 amino acids. CDR1 and CDR2 from the germline V gene are SNHLY and FYNNEI. In nucleotides, the CDR3 is TGTGCCAGCAGTTCCGGTGGGGTACGGGGCGAAAAACTGTTTTTT. Protein: CASSSGGVRGEKLFF.

This chain links TRBV4-3 with TRBJ2-1; 7 nucleotides line up with TRBD2. CDR1 LGHNA and CDR2 YSLEER come from the germline V gene. With 1 base clipped from V and 9 bases from J, the junction kept 6 bases outside the gene matches. The CDR3 runs to 14 residues. This CDR3 reads CASSQVPTSTEQFF. DNA of the CDR3: TGCGCCAGCAGCCAAGTCCCGACTAGCACTGAGCAGTTCTTC.

This clone was detected a few times. V is TRBV12-3 or TRBV12-4 and J is TRBJ2-7; D call uncertain. CDR3 length: 12 residues. Trimming removed 5 bases from V and 5 bases from J, with 10 bases in between. The CDR3: CASSSARHEQYF. The CDR3 nucleotides are TGTGCCAGCAGTAGCGCCCGTCACGAGCAGTACTTC.

The rearrangement links TRBV12-3 or TRBV12-4 to TRBJ2-5; D is ambiguous. V was pared by 2 bases and J by 5 bases, with 3 bases between. The length of the CDR3 is 11 residues. CDR3 DNA: TGTGCCAGCAGTTTACTGGAGACCCAGTACTTC. It specifies CASSLLETQYF.

The V and J genes are TRBV10-3 and TRBJ2-3; the match to TRBD2 covers 9 bases. CDR3 length: 15 residues. J was trimmed by 4 bases and V by 6 bases; bases with no gene match: 8. Germline loops: CDR1 ENHRY, CDR2 SYGVKD. CDR3 loop: CAIRVGGREPDTQYF. Here the CDR3 DNA reads TGTGCCATCAGGGTCGGCGGGAGGGAGCCAGATACGCAGTATTTT.

The V call is TRBV7-8, the J call TRBJ1-2, with D perhaps TRBD1 (5 bases). Germline CDR1 reads SGHVS; CDR2 reads FQNEAQ. This CDR3 is built from 14 residues. Trimming shortened V by 2 bases and J by 3 bases, and 10 bases separated the two germline ends. CDR3 DNA sequence: TGTGCCAGCAGCTTACAGGGAAGGGACTATGGCTACACCTTC. Protein: CASSLQGRDYGYTF.

The chain has TRBV7-2 and TRBJ1-5, with D perhaps TRBD1 (5 bases). The ends were cut back, 5 bases at V and 3 bases at J, with 11 bases in the middle. The CDR3 totals 14 residues. The germline V gene has CDR1 SGHTA and CDR2 FQGNSA. CDR3 DNA sequence: TGTGCCAGCAGCCCCAGGGAGTACAATCAGCCCCAGCATTTT. Its protein product is CASSPREYNQPQHF.

V and J are TRBV5-1 and TRBJ2-3; 9 bases fit TRBD1. The CDR3 spans 16 residues. Germline CDR1 and CDR2: SGHRS and YFSETQ. V trimming: 3 bases; J trimming: 0 bases; junction bases outside the gene matches: 5. The CDR3 sequence is CASSWGQGPSTDTQYF. DNA of the CDR3: TGCGCCAGCAGCTGGGGACAGGGCCCTAGCACAGATACGCAGTATTTT.

The chain couples TRBV11-1 to TRBJ2-7; 11 nucleotides line up with TRBD1. V shed 5 bases, J shed 2 bases, and the junction held 2 bases outside the gene matches. Germline V CDR1 and CDR2: SGHAT, FQDESV (reference sequence). This CDR3 has 14 amino acids. This CDR3 is CASSLGQGAYEQYF. CDR3 in DNA: TGTGCCAGCAGCCTGGGACAGGGGGCCTACGAGCAGTACTTC.

This clone has just one count. The gene calls are TRBV5-4 and TRBJ2-3; no clear D. Germline CDR1 and CDR2: SGHNT and YYREEE (reference sequence). Trimming cost V 4 bases and J 1 base, with 10 bases left between them. The CDR3 runs to 14 residues. The CDR3 spells CASSRPTGTDTQYF. The CDR3 DNA is TGTGCCAGCAGCCGACCGACTGGCACAGATACGCAGTATTTT.

This chain joins TRBV28 and TRBJ2-7; D may match TRBD1 or TRBD2 (5 bases each). This CDR3 is built from 15 residues. CDR1 is MDHEN, CDR2 SYDVKM, per germline. V gave up 5 bases and J gave up 3 bases, with 17 bases separating them. CDR3 nucleotide sequence: TGTGCCAGCAGTACCGGAGGTGTGGGGGACTACGAGCAGTACTTC. As protein: CASSTGGVGDYEQYF.

V usage is TRBV7-2 and J usage is TRBJ2-3; D possibly matches TRBD1 or TRBD2 (5 bases each). This CDR3 spans 14 amino acids. The germline V and J ends were trimmed by 7 bases and 0 bases, with 11 bases remaining between them. CDR1 SGHTA and CDR2 FQGNSA come from the germline V gene. This CDR3 is CASTLGRSTDTQYF. CDR3 DNA: TGTGCCAGCACCCTGGGACGGAGCACAGATACGCAGTATTTT.

This clone showed up many times. V usage is TRBV20-1 and J usage is TRBJ2-5, with D possibly being TRBD2 (5 bases). Germline CDR1 and CDR2: DFQATT and SNEGSKA (reference sequence). The V and J ends lost 5 bases and 6 bases respectively, with 10 bases between them. The CDR3 consists of 11 residues. The CDR3 loop is CSAPSRKTQYF. The CDR3 DNA sequence: TGCAGTGCTCCTAGCCGCAAGACCCAGTACTTC.